The table lists the clone carrying this TCR beta chain with many counts. Its antigen is currently unknown. The data were obtained in a study of T cells after yellow fever vaccination. Overall study findings and caveats: Detected again after the booster were most primary-vaccination clones, at 95% to 98% CD4 and roughly 88% CD8. Abundant clonotypes (contaminants from the bulk population) could be present in FACS-sorted repertoires.

For TCR, cDNA came from 5'RACE template switching, which added a universal primer site and UMIs. MiXCR, applied by TCRdb to the 5' RACE reads, yields one record per CDR3 protein. The top ten clones hold roughly 24% of a sample with a few hundred thousand distinct CDR3 sequences, around 4.1% of them seen once. The sample was PBMCs, taken 5 days after the yellow fever booster vaccination. The receptor was isolated from a man between 18 and 29 years old who received the YFV17D yellow fever vaccine.

The CDR3 DNA sequence: TGTGCCAGCAGCTTAAGCGGTGGAAACACCATATATTTT. Encoded protein: CASSLSGGNTIYF. This sequence joins TRBV7-6 and TRBJ1-3; D is unclear. The CDR3 has 13 residues. With 2 bases removed from V and 3 bases from J, the gap between germline ends came to 5 bases. Per germline, CDR1 SGHVS and CDR2 FNYEAQ. The whole variable domain, remainder taken from reference TRBV7-6 and TRBJ1-3, is GAGVSQSPRYKVTKRGQDVALRCDPISGHVSLYWYRQALGQGPEFLTYFNYEAQQDKSGLPNDRFSAERPEGSISTLTIQRTEQRDSAMYRCASSLSGGNTIYFGEGSWLTVV.